The clone carrying this T cell receptor (beta chain) occurred a few times. Sequencing was performed with immunoSEQ multiplex PCR; in TCRdb, only in-frame clones are kept and a portion is missing. The sample holds 310,000 or so clones, roughly 90% seen once. Each participant's cohort was designated according to participant-reported clinical history. Cohort 3 donors counted as recovered after two negative PCRs, clearance, or resolved symptoms. The CDR3 length is 13 residues. CDR1 and CDR2 from the germline V gene are SQVTM and ANQGSEA. V was cut by 1 base and J by 7 bases, with 11 bases left in between. The sample is drawn from a study of blood T cell repertoires in COVID-19. The wider study: The study drew acute and convalescent COVID-19 samples from the United States, Italy and Spain.

This receptor was obtained from a woman aged 18-30 years who had recovered from COVID-19. The source material was PBMCs or T cells enriched from blood (not recorded which). J is TRBJ1-5 and V is TRBV29-1; D not certain. CDR3 region: CSVEVGVGQPQHF. DNA of the CDR3: TGCAGCGTTGAAGTGGGAGTGGGGCAGCCCCAGCATTTT.